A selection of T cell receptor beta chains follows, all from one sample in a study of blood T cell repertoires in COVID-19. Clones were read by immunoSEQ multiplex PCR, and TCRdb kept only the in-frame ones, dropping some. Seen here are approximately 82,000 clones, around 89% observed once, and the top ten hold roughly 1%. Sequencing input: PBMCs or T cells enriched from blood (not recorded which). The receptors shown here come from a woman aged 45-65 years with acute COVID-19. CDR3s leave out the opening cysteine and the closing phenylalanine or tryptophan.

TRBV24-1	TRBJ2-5	ATSDSGTGGTQY
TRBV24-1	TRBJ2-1	ATSDGGGRGSYNEQF
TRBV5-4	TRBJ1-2	ASSQQGYGYT
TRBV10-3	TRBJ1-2	AIRIGDTLGYT
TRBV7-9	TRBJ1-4	ASSSGAREGEKLF
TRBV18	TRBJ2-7	ASSPGETYEQY
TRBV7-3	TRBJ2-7	ASSLDRNYEQY
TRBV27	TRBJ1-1	ASSFPGKTEAF
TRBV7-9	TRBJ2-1	ASSLGGTNNEQF
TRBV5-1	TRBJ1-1	ASRFGTTNTEAF
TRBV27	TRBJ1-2	ATHRGGNYGYT
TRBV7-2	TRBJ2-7	ASSLGLQVSYEQY
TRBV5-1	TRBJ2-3	ASSLEGQASTDTQY
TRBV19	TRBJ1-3	ASSATSSSGNTIY
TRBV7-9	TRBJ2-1	ASSGLASNEQF
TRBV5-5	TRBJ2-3	ASSLYGGSDTDTQY
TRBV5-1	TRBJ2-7	ASSLVGETYEQY
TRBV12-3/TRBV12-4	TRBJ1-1	ASSSRPNTEAF
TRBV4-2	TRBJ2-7	ASSQDEAGSEQY
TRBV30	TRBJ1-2	AWTQPPYYGYT
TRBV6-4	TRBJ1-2	ASRKTGGGYGYT
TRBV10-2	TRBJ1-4	ASSDQGGAGNEKLF
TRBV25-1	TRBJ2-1	ASRVAGVDYNEQF
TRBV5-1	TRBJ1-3	ASSLWTGDVSGNTIY
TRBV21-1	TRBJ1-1	ASSKSRELPGQVKYCNTEAF
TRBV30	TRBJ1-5	AWSPDTPLMAQH
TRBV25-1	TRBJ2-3	ASSEPGTDTQY
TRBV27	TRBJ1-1	ASSPRGYTEAF
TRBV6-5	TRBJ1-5	ASSRQGDNQPQH
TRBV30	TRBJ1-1	AWSGSDREGF
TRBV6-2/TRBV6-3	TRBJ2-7	ASSPGLPGLDYEQY
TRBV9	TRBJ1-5	ASSVGSPGGKSRKYNQPQH
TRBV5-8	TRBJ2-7	ASPLRDRVYEQY
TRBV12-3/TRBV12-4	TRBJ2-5	ASSLQETQY
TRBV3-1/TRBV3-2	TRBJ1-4	ASSSWGGTATNEKLF
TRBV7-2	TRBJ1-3	ASSLARGQGENTIY
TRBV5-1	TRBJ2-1	ASSLGGSTYNEQF
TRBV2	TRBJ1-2	ASRGQGATNYGYT
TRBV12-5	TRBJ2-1	ASSQVASGEQF
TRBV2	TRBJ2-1	ASMGTSGYNEQF
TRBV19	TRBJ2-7	ASSPTTGLAASYEQY
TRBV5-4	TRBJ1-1	ASSYPGGVGTEAF
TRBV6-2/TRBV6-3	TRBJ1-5	ASSYLGTINQPQH
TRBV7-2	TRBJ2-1	ASSLAGGNYNEQF
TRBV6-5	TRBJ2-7	ASSPGGGFYEQY
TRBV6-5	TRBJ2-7	ASSYNRGYEQY
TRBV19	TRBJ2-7	ASSARDTYEQY
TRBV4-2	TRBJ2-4	ASSQWAGPGGIQY
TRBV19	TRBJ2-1	ASSIYQGFSYNEQF
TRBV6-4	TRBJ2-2	ASKAVGGSGAGELF
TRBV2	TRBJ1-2	ASSEWEGFAANYGYT
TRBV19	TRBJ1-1	ASSIRQGDTEAF